The entry below describes one T cell receptor beta chain. CDR1 SGHTA and CDR2 FQGNSA come from the germline V gene. The CDR3 runs to 14 residues. V lost 4 bases to trimming and J lost 2 bases, with 10 bases between them. The data originate from a study of T cell changes during pregnancy in multiple sclerosis. Assay used: immunoSEQ multiplex PCR; TCRdb lists only in-frame clones, some missing. The sample has roughly 35,000 clones; roughly 90% are singletons. The input for sequencing was CD8+ T cells from peripheral blood mononuclear cells, taken after pregnancy. V usage is TRBV7-2 and J usage is TRBJ2-3; D is unresolved. This clonotype was sampled from a female donor with multiple sclerosis, enrolled in a pregnancy study. CDR3 residues: CASSSPPFTDTQYF. The CDR3 DNA reads TGTGCCAGCAGCTCCCCTCCCTTCACAGATACGCAGTATTTT.